This record covers a single T cell receptor (beta chain). What it binds is not known. The entirety of the isolated RNA underwent reverse transcription, so expressed TCRB transcripts were sequenced. Sequencing was performed with immunoSEQ multiplex PCR; in TCRdb, only in-frame clones are kept and a portion is missing. This table has 600,000 to 700,000 clones, approximately 13% appearing once. This record comes from a study of beta chain features in type 1 diabetes. Regarding the study as a whole: The question left open here concerned HLA type influencing TCRB rearrangement. People with Type 1 diabetes carried modestly yet significantly shorter TCRB CDR3s in all four CD4+ subsets. For patients, the naive, central memory and Treg TCRB repertoires appeared more alike than for healthy donors.

Unmatched junction bases numbered 8, after V lost 5 bases and J lost 0 bases. Germline V gives CDR1 PRHDT, CDR2 FYEKMQ (reference sequence). The CDR3 has 16 residues. This sequence originates from a man aged 30-40 years with type 1 diabetes. The V and J genes are TRBV13 and TRBJ1-2, with 8 bases matching TRBD1. The sequencing input was naive CD4+ T cells from blood. The CDR3 is CASSLGQGRTNYGYTF. In nucleotides, the CDR3 is TGTGCCAGCAGCCTTGGACAGGGCCGCACTAACTATGGCTACACCTTC.